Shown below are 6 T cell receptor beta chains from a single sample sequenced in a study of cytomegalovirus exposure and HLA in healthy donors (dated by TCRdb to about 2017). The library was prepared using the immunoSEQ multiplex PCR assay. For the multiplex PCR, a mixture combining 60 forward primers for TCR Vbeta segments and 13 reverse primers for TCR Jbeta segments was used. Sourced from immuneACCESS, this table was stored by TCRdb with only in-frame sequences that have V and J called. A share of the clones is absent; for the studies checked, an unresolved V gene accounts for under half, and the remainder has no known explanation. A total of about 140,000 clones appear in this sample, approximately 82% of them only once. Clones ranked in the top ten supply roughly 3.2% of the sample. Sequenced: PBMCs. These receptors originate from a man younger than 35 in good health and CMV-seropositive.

CDR3 amino acids: CASRGLAEYEQYF. As DNA, the CDR3 is TGTGCCAGCAGGGGACTAGCAGAGTACGAGCAGTACTTC. The chain uses TRBV2 and TRBJ2-7; 9 positions match TRBD2. CDR1 is SNHLY and CDR2 is FYNNEI in the germline V gene. This CDR3 is 13 amino acids long. Trimming took 6 bases from V and 4 from J; bases not matched to a gene: 4.

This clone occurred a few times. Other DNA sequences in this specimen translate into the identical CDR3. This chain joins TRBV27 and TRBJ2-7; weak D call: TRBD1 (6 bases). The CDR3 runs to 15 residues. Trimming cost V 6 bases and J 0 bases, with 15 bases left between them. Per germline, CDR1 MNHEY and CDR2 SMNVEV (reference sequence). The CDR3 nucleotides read TGTGCCAGCAGCCTCAAGGGGGTGAGCTCCTACGAGCAGTACTTC. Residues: CASSLKGVSSYEQYF.

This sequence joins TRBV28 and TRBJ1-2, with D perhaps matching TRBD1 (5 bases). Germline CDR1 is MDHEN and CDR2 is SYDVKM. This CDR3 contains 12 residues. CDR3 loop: CASGEGWRGYTF. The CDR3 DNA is TGTGCTTCTGGGGAGGGGTGGAGGGGCTACACCTTC.

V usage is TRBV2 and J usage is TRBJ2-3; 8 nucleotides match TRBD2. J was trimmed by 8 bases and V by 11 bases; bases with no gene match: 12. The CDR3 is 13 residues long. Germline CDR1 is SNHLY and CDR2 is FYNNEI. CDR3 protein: CALPPREGPTQYF. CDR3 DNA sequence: TGTGCCTTACCTCCACGGGAGGGCCCTACGCAGTATTTT.

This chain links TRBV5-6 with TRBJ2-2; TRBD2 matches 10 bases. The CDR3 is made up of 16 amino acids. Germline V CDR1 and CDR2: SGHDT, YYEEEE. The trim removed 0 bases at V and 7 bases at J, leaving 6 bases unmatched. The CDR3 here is CASSLVLAGVGGELFF. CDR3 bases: TGTGCCAGCAGCTTGGTTCTAGCGGGAGTCGGCGGGGAGCTGTTTTTT.

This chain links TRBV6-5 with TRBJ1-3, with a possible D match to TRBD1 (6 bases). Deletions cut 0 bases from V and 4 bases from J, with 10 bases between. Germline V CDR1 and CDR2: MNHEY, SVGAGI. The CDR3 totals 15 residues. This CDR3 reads CASSYSAGTGNTIYF. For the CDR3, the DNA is TGTGCCAGCAGTTACTCGGCAGGGACAGGAAACACCATATATTTT.